This paragraph reports one T cell receptor (beta chain). Antigen: not known. The sample is drawn from a study of cytomegalovirus exposure and HLA in healthy donors. The PCR contained 60 Vbeta and 13 Jbeta primers. TCRdb's copy holds only in-frame clones and misses some; the assay was immunoSEQ multiplex PCR. The data contain about 100,000 clones, 50% to 70% of them singletons. V was clipped by 6 bases and J by 9 bases; unmatched bases: 2. The CDR3 length is 13 residues. The germline CDR1 and CDR2 sequences are MNHNS and SASEGT. Study conclusions and caveats: Several of the most significant clusters were apparently associated with common viral pathogens in a later analysis. Apparent HLA restriction characterized most CMV-associated TCR beta chains in a later analysis.

The clonotype was recovered from a human donor in good health. Sequencing was carried out using PBMCs. J is TRBJ2-1 and V is TRBV6-1, with 13 bases aligning to TRBD2. The CDR3 DNA is TGTGCCAGCAGCGGGACTAGCGGGACTGAGCAGTTCTTC. It is translated as CASSGTSGTEQFF.